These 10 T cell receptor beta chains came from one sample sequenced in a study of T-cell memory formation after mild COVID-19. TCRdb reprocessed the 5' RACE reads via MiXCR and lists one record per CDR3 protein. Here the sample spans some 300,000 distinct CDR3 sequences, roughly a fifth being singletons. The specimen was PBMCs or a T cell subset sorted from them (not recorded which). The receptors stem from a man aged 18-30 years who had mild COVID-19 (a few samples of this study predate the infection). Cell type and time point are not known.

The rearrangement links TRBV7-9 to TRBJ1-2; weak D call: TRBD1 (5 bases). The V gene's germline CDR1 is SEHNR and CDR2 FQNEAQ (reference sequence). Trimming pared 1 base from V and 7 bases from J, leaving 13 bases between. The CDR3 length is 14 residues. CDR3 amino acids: CASSLVGVIGGYTF. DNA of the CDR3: TGTGCCAGCAGCTTAGTGGGGGTGATTGGTGGCTACACCTTC.

The CDR3 DNA reads as TGTGCCAGCAGCGACGACACTAAGGGTGGGAGCGAAAAACTGTTTTTT. Residues: CASSDDTKGGSEKLFF. The chain joins TRBV5-6 to TRBJ1-4; no reliable D call. Germline lookup yields CDR1 SGHDT and CDR2 YYEEEE. The CDR3 is made up of 16 amino acids. V was pared by 4 bases and J by 8 bases, with 21 bases between.

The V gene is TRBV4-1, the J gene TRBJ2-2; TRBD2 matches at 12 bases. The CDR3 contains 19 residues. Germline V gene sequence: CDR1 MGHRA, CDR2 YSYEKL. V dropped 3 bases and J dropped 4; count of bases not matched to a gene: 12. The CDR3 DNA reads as TGCGCCAGCAGCCATACTAGCGGGGGGCGCCTTCGGGGCACCGGGGAGCTGTTTTTT. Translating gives CASSHTSGGRLRGTGELFF.

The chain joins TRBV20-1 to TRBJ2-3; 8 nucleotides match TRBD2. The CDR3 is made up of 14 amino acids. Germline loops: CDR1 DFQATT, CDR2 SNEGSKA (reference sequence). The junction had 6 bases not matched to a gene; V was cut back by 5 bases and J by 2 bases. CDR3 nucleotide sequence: TGCAGTGCTCCGGGGGGGGCGCTCACAGATACGCAGTATTTT. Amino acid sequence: CSAPGGALTDTQYF.

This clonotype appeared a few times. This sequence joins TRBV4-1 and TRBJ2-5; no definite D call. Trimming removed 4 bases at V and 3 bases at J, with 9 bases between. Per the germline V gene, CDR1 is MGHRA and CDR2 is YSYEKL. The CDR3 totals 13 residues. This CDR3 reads CASSPYREETQYF. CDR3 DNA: TGCGCCAGCAGCCCGTACAGAGAAGAGACCCAGTACTTC.

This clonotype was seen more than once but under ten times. The chain's CDR3 is CASSQVREETEAFF. CDR3 bases: TGTGCCAGCAGCCAAGTTAGGGAGGAAACTGAAGCTTTCTTT. The V call is TRBV4-2, the J call TRBJ1-1, with no clear D. Germline V gene sequence: CDR1 LGHNA, CDR2 YNFKEQ. This CDR3 region has 14 residues. Deletions cut 1 base from V and 5 bases from J, with 11 bases between.

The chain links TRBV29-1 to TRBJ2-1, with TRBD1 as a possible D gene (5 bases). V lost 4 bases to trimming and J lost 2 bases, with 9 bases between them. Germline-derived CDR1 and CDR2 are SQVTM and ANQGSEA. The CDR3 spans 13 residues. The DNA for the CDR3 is TGCAGCGTTGCGAAAGGGGCCTACAATGAGCAGTTCTTC. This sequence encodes CSVAKGAYNEQFF.

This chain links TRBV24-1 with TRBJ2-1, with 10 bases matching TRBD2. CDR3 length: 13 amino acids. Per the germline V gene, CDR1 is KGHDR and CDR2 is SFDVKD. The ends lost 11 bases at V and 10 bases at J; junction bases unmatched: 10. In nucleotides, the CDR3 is TGTGCCATCCGAGCGGGGGGGCAGGAGGAGCAGTTCTTC. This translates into CAIRAGGQEEQFF.

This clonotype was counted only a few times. The CDR3: CASRGGGASQPQHF. CDR3 nucleotide sequence: TGTGCCAGCAGGGGTGGAGGGGCAAGTCAGCCCCAGCATTTT. V is TRBV6-2 or TRBV6-3 and J is TRBJ1-5, with a tentative D call TRBD1 (5 bases). This CDR3 has 14 residues. Trimming left V 6 bases short and J 6 bases short, with 15 bases between. Germline CDR1 MNHEY, CDR2 SVGEGT.

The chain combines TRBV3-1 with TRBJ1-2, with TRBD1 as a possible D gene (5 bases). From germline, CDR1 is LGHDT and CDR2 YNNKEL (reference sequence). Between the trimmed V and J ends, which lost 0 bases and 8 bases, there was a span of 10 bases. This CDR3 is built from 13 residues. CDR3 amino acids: CASSQDRVGGYTF. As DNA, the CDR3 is TGTGCCAGCAGCCAAGACAGGGTTGGCGGCTACACCTTC.